Sequencing of this T cell receptor beta chain was carried out in a study of T cells in Graves' hyperthyroidism and ophthalmopathy. Overall study results and limits: Most thyroid-expanded clonotypes above 0.001 were also found in blood.

Amplified regions were TCR beta CDR3 sequences from RNA transcripts. Carried out on the TCR CDR3, a first-round RT-PCR used the HTBI primer set. A single record per CDR3 protein comes from TCRdb applying MiXCR to the multiplex PCR reads. Among about 400,000 distinct CDR3 sequences, roughly 14% were seen once, and the ten largest hold less than 15%. This clonotype has more than one count but fewer than ten. No antigen is known for it. Subjects with ophthalmopathy showed a Clinical Activity Score no lower than 3, a NOSPECS grade no lower than 4, and a duration shorter than 3 months. Not enrolled were patients with uncontrolled infection, other autoimmune disease, pregnancy or lactation. The study based diagnoses on clinical symptoms, serum thyroxine and TRAb, thyroid ultrasound and orbital computed tomography. The sample consisted of blood. This receptor was identified in a man aged 18-30 years with Graves' ophthalmopathy.

In DNA form, the CDR3 reads TGTGCCAGCAGTTTGCACCGGGCCATGTCCGAGCAGTACTTC. This encodes CASSLHRAMSEQYF. V usage is TRBV27 and J usage is TRBJ2-7, with D uncertain. V was cut by 3 bases and J by 6 bases, with 15 bases left in between. In germline, CDR1 is MNHEY, CDR2 SMNVEV (reference sequence). This CDR3 contains 14 residues.